Listed below are T cell receptor beta chains from one sample, sequenced in a study of blood T cell repertoires in COVID-19. TCRdb keeps only in-frame clones here, not all; method: immunoSEQ multiplex PCR. The repertoire holds 95,000 to 120,000 clones, with roughly 80% as singletons. Sample: peripheral blood. These receptors were taken from a woman between 40 and 55 years old with acute or convalescent COVID-19. Each CDR3 is given without its conserved first and last residue. A row's size may be missing; if present it is once, few, many or a size class.

ASSRQGLNGYT,TRBV7-2,NA,TRBJ1-2
ASSKGLNEDTQY,TRBV4-3,NA,TRBJ2-3
ASSLHGPAGGEAF,TRBV6-2/TRBV6-3,NA,TRBJ1-1
ASSQDRPGVREQY,TRBV14,NA,TRBJ2-7
ASSFDSNNEQF,TRBV5-4,NA,TRBJ2-1
ASSFQAGANVLT,TRBV5-4,NA,TRBJ2-6
ASSLQGFPYEQY,TRBV7-9,few,TRBJ2-7
ASSYSMGTTYEQY,TRBV6-5,NA,TRBJ2-7
ASSEAAGVGYGYT,TRBV9,NA,TRBJ1-2
ASSQGSGGEQF,TRBV19,NA,TRBJ2-1
ASTSYTGELF,TRBV12-3/TRBV12-4,NA,TRBJ2-2
ASSHRVGGYT,TRBV3-1/TRBV3-2,NA,TRBJ1-2